What follows describes a single T cell receptor (beta chain). As yet, its antigen is unknown. The sample belongs to a study of Ad26.COV2.S vaccination and SARS-CoV-2 variants. Background on the study: Each vaccinee took Ad26.COV2.S intramuscularly, once or twice 56 days apart.

As to treatment: some 19 received Ad26.COV2.S at low or high dose, single or two shots; a few received placebo; per-sample allocation not given. The samples were gathered on day 63 after the first injection of vaccine or placebo. Germline CDR1 MNHNS, CDR2 SASEGT. The CDR3 runs to 16 residues. V was clipped by 4 bases and J by 3 bases, with 15 bases between them. Using immunoSEQ multiplex PCR, the repertoire was profiled, and TCRdb retains in-frame clones only, with some absent. Among about 320,000 clones listed, 90% were seen once. Study-wide findings and caveats: Spike-specific CD8+ and CD4+ T cell responses reportedly showed substantial breadth after vaccination. Breadth and depth estimates from TCRs may understate total T cell responses. The study found similar non-spike TCR breadth in vaccine and placebo recipients.

This chain links TRBV6-1 with TRBJ2-2, with D tentatively TRBD1 (6 bases). This specimen consisted of peripheral blood, obtained in a trial of Ad26.COV2.S vaccine versus placebo. The sequence was collected from a person between 18 and 65 years old who received the Ad26.COV2.S COVID-19 vaccine or a placebo. The CDR3, as DNA: TGTGCCAGCAGTGCGCAGGGGATAGTCGACACCGGGGAGCTGTTTTTT. Translated: CASSAQGIVDTGELFF.